This TCR beta chain is drawn from a study of shared T cell receptors in the human thymus. CDR3 length equals 13 residues. Germline values: CDR1 LNHDA, CDR2 SQIVND (reference sequence). V gave up 8 bases and J gave up 5 bases; unmatched junction bases: 7. TCRdb's copy holds only in-frame clones and misses some; the assay was immunoSEQ multiplex PCR. The table records 600,000 or so clones, approximately 87% of them present only once. These data are also associated with another study on human thymus T cells. That investigation notes: The thymus was resected at corrective cardiac surgery. Thymic as well as blood repertoires seemed to favor certain V and J genes unevenly. Thymic repertoires of unrelated individuals were reported in related research to overlap highly.

J is TRBJ2-7 and V is TRBV19; 9 bases line up with TRBD1. Sequencing was performed on thymocytes. The origin of this receptor is a boy under two years old with a congenital heart defect. CDR3 DNA: TGTGCCAGTTCAAGAGGGACAGGGAACGAGCAGTACTTC. Its protein is CASSRGTGNEQYF. The variable domain in full, with the rest retrieved from reference TRBV19 and TRBJ2-7, is DGGITQSPKYLFRKEGQNVTLSCEQNLNHDAMYWYRQDPGQGLRLIYYSQIVNDFQKGDIAEGYSVSREKKESFPLTVTSAQKNPTAFYLCASSRGTGNEQYFGPGTRLTVT.